The 3 T cell receptor beta chains below all came from one sample that was sequenced in a study of blood T cell repertoires in COVID-19. Libraries were prepared by immunoSEQ multiplex PCR; TCRdb keeps only in-frame clonotypes and omits some of them. The profile shows tens of thousands of clones, 75% to 90% of them singletons. The sequenced sample was peripheral blood. These receptor sequences come from a man in his sixties with active COVID-19.

This clone was counted a single time. V and J are TRBV5-1 and TRBJ1-2; the match to TRBD1 covers 7 bases. V gave up 3 bases and J gave up 4 bases; unmatched junction bases: 3. The CDR3 is 13 amino acids. Looked up from germline, CDR1 is SGHRS and CDR2 is YFSETQ. CDR3 DNA sequence: TGCGCCAGCAGCTGGGACAGCTTCTATGGCTACACCTTC. This encodes CASSWDSFYGYTF.

The chain uses TRBV3-1 (or the pseudogene TRBV3-2) and TRBJ2-5, with 7 bases identical to TRBD2. The J segment lost 9 bases and the V segment lost 3 bases, leaving 22 bases of the junction unmatched. The CDR3 has 18 residues. The germline gives CDR1 LGHDT, CDR2 YNNKEL (reference sequence). The CDR3 bases are TGTGCCAGCAGCCAGGCCGATCCCCGACTAGCTGTCAGTGTGGCCCAGTACTTC. It is translated as CASSQADPRLAVSVAQYF.

The chain couples TRBV19 to TRBJ1-5; 7 positions match TRBD1. Germline lookup yields CDR1 LNHDA and CDR2 SQIVND (reference sequence). V lost 5 bases, J lost 0 bases, and 10 bases stayed unmatched. The CDR3 is 17 amino acids. The CDR3 bases are TGTGCCAGTAGTCCCCGGGACAGCCAGTATAGCAATCAGCCCCAGCATTTT. Translation: CASSPRDSQYSNQPQHF.